This record concerns one T cell receptor beta chain sequence. Generated by immunoSEQ multiplex PCR, the TCRdb table keeps only in-frame clones and is missing some. The sample yields around 67,000 clones, roughly 90% seen once. The entry originates in a study of T cell changes during pregnancy in multiple sclerosis. The CDR3 covers 14 residues. Germline CDR1 reads SGHNT; CDR2 reads YENEEA. V shed 5 bases and J 11 bases; nucleotides not matched to a gene: 6. This sequence originates from a female donor with multiple sclerosis, enrolled in a pregnancy study. This chain uses TRBV11-3 with TRBJ2-1; TRBD2 matches 13 bases. The sequenced sample was peripheral blood, obtained in the first trimester of pregnancy. This chain's CDR3 is CASSPGTSGTQQFF. CDR3 DNA: TGTGCCAGCAGCCCTGGGACTAGCGGGACCCAGCAGTTCTTC.